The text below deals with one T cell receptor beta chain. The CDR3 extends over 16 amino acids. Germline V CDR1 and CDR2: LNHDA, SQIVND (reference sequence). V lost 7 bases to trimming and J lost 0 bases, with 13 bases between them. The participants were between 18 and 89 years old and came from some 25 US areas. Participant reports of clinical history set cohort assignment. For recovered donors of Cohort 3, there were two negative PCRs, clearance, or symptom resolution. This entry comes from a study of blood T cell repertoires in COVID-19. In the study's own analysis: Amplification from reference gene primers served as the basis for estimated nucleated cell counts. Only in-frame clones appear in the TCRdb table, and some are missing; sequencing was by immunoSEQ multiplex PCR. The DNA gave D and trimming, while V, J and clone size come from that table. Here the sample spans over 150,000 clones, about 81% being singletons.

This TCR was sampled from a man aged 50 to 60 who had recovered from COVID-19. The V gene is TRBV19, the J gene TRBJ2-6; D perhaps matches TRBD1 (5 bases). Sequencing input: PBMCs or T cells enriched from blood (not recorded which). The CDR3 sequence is CASTPTASSGANVLTF. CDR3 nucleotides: TGTGCCAGTACGCCGACAGCAAGCTCTGGGGCCAACGTCCTGACTTTC.